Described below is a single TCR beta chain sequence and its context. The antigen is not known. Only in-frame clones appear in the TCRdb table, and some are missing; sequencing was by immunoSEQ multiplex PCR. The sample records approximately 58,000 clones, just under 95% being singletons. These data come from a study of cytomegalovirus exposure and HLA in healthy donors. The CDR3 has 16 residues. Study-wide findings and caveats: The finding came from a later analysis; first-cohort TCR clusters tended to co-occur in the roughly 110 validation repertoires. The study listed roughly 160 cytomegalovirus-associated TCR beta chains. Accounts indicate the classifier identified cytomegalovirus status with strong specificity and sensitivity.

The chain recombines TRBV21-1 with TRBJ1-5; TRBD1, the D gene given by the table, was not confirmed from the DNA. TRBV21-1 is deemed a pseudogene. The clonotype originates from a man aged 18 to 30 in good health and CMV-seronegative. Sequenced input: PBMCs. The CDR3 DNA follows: TGTGCCAGCCTAAAGGCGGGCAGGGGGCGAGGTCAGCCCCAGCATTTT. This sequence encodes CASLKAGRGRGQPQHF.